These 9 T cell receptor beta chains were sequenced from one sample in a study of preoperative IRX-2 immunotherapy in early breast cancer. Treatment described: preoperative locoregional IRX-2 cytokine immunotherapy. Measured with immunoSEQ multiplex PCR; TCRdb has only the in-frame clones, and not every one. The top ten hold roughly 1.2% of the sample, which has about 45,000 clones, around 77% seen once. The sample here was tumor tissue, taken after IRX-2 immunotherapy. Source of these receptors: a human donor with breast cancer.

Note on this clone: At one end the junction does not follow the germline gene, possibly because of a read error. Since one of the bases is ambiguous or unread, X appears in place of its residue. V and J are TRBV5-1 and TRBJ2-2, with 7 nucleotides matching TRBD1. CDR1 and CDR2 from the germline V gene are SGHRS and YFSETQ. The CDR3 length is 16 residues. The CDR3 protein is CASSLVGGAVTGELXF. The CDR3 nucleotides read TGCGCCAGCAGCTTGGTAGGGGGCGCAGTCACCGGGGAGCTGTYTTTT.

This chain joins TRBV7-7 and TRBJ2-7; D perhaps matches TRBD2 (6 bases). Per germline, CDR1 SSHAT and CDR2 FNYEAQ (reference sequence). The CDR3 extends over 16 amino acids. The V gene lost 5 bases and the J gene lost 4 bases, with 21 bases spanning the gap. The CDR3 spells CASSPYPGGAMYEQYF. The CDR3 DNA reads TGTGCCAGCAGCCCCTACCCCGGAGGGGCCATGTACGAGCAGTACTTC.

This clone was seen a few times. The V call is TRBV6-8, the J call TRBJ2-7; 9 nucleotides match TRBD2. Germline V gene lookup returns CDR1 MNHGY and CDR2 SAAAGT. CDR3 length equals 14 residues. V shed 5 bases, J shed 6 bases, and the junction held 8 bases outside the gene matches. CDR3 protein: CASSGSSGASEQYF. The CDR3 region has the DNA TGTGCCAGCAGTGGGTCTAGCGGGGCCTCCGAGCAGTACTTC.

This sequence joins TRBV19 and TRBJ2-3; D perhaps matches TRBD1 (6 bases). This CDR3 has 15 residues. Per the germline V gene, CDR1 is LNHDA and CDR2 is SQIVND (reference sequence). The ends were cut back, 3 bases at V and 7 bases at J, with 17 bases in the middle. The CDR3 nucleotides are TGTGCCAGTAGTATGGGGCTTATGGGGGCGAATACGCAGTATTTT. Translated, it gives CASSMGLMGANTQYF.

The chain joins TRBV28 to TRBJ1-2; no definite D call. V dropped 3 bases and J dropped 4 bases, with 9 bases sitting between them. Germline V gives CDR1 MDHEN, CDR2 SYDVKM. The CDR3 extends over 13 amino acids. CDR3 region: CASSLASGYGYTF. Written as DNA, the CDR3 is TGTGCCAGCAGTTTGGCCAGCGGCTATGGCTACACCTTC.

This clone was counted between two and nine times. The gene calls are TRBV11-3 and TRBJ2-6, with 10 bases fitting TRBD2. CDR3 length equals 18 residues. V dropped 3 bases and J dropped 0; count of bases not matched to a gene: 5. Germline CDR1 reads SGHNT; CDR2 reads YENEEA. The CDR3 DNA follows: TGTGCCAGCAGCTTTGAACTAGCGGGGTCCTCTGGGGCCAACGTCCTGACTTTC. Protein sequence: CASSFELAGSSGANVLTF.

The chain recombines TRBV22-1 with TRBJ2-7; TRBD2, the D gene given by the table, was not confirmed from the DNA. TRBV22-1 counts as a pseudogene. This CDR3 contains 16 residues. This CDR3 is CASSLSGRAGRFEQYF. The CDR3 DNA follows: TGTGCCAGCAGTTTATCGGGCCGGGCAGGGAGGTTCGAGCAGTACTTC.

The CDR3 here is CAWMTGKQETQYF. CDR3 coding DNA: TGTGCCTGGATGACAGGAAAGCAAGAGACCCAGTACTTC. The rearrangement links TRBV30 to TRBJ2-5; tentatively, D is TRBD1 (6 bases). The V gene's germline CDR1 is GTSNPN and CDR2 SVGIG (reference sequence). V was trimmed by 4 bases and J by 2 bases, leaving 11 bases between them. CDR3 length: 13 amino acids.

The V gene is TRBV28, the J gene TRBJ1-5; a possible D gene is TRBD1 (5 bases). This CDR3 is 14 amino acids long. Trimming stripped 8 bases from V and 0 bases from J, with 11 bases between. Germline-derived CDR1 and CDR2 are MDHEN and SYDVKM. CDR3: CASSPGGSNQPQHF. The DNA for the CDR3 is TGTGCCAGCTCTCCCGGGGGTAGCAATCAGCCCCAGCATTTT.